This TCR beta chain was profiled in a study of T cells after yellow fever vaccination. As to this clonotype: Its target is not known.

The CDR3 length is 14 residues. Trimming left V 0 bases short and J 9 bases short, with 12 bases between. Germline V CDR1 and CDR2: ENHRY, SYGVKD. Overall study results and limits: Clones from primary vaccination mostly reappeared after the booster (about 97% CD4, over 85% CD8). Researchers noted that a small share of clonotypes showed up in both CD4 and CD8 compartments. Abundant clonotypes (contaminants from the bulk population) could be present in FACS-sorted repertoires.

TCRdb reanalysed the 5' RACE reads using MiXCR and keeps one entry per CDR3 protein. The sample holds around 300,000 distinct CDR3 sequences, 3.5% to 4.5% seen once. The receptor was derived from a young man who received the YFV17D yellow fever vaccine. Sequencing used PBMCs, obtained 15 days after the yellow fever booster vaccination. The chain uses TRBV10-3 and TRBJ1-5, with D hard to call. CDR3 nucleotides: TGTGCCATCAGTGAGTCGGGCGGAGATCGGCCCCAGCATTTT. This codes for CAISESGGDRPQHF.